Below, 3 T cell receptor beta chains from the same sample are listed, as sequenced in a study of shared clonotypes between healthy human individuals. The assay was immunoSEQ multiplex PCR, and TCRdb's table has in-frame clones only and misses some. The sample consists of about 1.5 million clones, roughly 96% of them appearing once. Sequencing was done on a sample of naive CD4+ T cells sorted from blood. This sample's subset: CD45RA+ positively selected. Every receptor here comes from a man aged 25 to 40 in good health.

The CDR3 sequence: CASSSGLAGGTGELFF. CDR3 DNA sequence: TGTGCCAGCAGCTCGGGACTAGCGGGAGGCACCGGGGAGCTGTTTTTT. V gene TRBV7-9 combines with J gene TRBJ2-2, with 15 bases fitting TRBD2. Germline V gene sequence: CDR1 SEHNR, CDR2 FQNEAQ (reference sequence). With 4 bases clipped from V and 4 bases from J, the junction kept 1 base outside the gene matches. The CDR3 consists of 16 residues.

The CDR3 sequence: CASSFLLGRDGYTF. DNA of the CDR3: TGTGCCAGCAGCTTCCTCTTGGGCCGGGATGGCTACACCTTC. The gene calls are TRBV11-2 and TRBJ1-2; D is ambiguous. The germline V gene has CDR1 SGHAT and CDR2 FQNNGV. V shed 3 bases and J shed 6 bases, with 14 bases lying between them. The CDR3 is made up of 14 amino acids.

This clone is a singleton in its sample. The chain joins TRBV27 to TRBJ2-2, with 7 bases that match TRBD1. V shed 6 bases, J shed 4 bases, and the junction held 14 bases outside the gene matches. The V gene's germline CDR1 is MNHEY and CDR2 SMNVEV (reference sequence). This CDR3 comprises 17 residues. In DNA, the CDR3 is TGTGCCAGCAGACCGTTCACCGGGGACAGCCTCACCGGGGAGCTGTTTTTT. Protein product: CASRPFTGDSLTGELFF.